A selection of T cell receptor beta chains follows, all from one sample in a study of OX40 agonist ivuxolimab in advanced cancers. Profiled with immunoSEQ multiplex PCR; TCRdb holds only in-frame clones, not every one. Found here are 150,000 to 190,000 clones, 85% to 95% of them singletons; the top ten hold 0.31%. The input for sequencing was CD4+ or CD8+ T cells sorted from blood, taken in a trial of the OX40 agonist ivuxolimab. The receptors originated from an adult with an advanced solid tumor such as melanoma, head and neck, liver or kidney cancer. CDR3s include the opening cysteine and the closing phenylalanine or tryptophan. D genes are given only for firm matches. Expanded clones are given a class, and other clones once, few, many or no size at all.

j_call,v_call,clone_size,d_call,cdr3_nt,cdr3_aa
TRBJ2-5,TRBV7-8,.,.,TGTGCCAGCAGCCGGTTAAGGGGCCCGGAGACCCAGTACTTC,CASSRLRGPETQYF
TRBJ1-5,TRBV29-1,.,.,TGCAGCGTTGGATTTGGCAGAGTCAATCAGCCCCAGCATTTT,CSVGFGRVNQPQHF
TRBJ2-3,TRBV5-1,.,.,TGCGCCAGCAGCTTGGGTAGCCTCACAGATACGCAGTATTTT,CASSLGSLTDTQYF
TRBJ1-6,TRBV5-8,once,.,TGTGCCAGCAGCTTATTGGCGGGATCCTATAATTCACCCCTCCACTTT,CASSLLAGSYNSPLHF
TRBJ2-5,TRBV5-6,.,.,TGTGCCAGCAGCTTGCGGGGCCTCGAGACCCAGTACTTC,CASSLRGLETQYF
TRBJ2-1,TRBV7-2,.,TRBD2,TGTGCCAGCAGCATTGGACTAGTGCGCCGTAGATGGGACAATGAGCAGTTCTTC,CASSIGLVRRRWDNEQFF
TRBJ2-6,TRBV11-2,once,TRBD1,TGTGCCAGCAGCTTTTCAACAGGGGCTGGGGCCAACGTCCTGACTTTC,CASSFSTGAGANVLTF
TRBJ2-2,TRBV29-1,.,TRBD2,TGCAGCGTTCGGACTAGCGGGTTTCCCGGGGAGCTGTTTTTT,CSVRTSGFPGELFF
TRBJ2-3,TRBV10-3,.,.,TGTGCCATCAGTGTACTAAGCACAGATACGCAGTATTTT,CAISVLSTDTQYF
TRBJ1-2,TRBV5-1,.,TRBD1,TGCGCCAGCAGCTTGGCCACGACAGGGTCAGGTCACTATGGCTACACCTTC,CASSLATTGSGHYGYTF
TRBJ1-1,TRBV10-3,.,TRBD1,TGTGCCATCAGTGACACAGGGGGATCCACTGAAGCTTTCTTT,CAISDTGGSTEAFF
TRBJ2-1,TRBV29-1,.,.,TGCAGCGTTTGCCCCGTCAATGAGCAGTTCTTC,CSVCPVNEQFF
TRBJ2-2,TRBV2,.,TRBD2,TGTGCCAGCACCCCTGCTAGCGGGAGTCCCGGGGAGCTGTTTTTT,CASTPASGSPGELFF
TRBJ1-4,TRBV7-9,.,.,TGTGCCAGCAGCCCCGGGACACCTAATGAAAAACTGTTTTTT,CASSPGTPNEKLFF